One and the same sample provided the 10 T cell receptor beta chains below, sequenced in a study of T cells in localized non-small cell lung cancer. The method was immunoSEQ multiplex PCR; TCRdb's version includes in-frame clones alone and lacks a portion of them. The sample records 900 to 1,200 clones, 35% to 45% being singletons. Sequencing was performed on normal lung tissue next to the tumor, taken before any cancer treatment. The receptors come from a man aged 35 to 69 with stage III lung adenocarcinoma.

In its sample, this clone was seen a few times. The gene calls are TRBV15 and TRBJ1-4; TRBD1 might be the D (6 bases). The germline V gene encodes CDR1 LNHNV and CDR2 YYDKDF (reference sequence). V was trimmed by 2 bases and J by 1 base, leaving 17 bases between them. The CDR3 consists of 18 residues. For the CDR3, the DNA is TGTGCCACCAGCAGATCCTCAGGGGTCTATGGAACTAATGAAAAACTGTTTTTT. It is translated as CATSRSSGVYGTNEKLFF.

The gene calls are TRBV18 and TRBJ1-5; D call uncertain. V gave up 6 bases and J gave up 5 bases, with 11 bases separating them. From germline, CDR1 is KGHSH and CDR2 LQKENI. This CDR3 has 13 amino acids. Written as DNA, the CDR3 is TGTGCCAGCTCTCCAGATCGGGATCAGCCCCAGCATTTT. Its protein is CASSPDRDQPQHF.

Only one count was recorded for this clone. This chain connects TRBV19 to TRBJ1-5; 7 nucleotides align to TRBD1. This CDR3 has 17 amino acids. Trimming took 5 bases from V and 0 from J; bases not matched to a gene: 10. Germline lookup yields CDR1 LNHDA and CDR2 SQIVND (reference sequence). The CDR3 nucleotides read TGTGCCAGTAGTCGGGACAGTGGGGCTTATAGCAATCAGCCCCAGCATTTT. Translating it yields CASSRDSGAYSNQPQHF.

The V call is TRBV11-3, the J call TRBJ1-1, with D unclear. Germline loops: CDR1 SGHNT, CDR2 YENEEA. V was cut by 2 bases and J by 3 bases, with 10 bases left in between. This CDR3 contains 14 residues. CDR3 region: CASSLTRGHTEAFF. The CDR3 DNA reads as TGTGCCAGCAGCTTAACCCGGGGTCACACTGAAGCTTTCTTT.

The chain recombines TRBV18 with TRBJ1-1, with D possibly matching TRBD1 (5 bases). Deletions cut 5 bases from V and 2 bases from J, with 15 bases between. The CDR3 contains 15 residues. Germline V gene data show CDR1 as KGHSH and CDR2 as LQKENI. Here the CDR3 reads CASSDQGNTNTEAFF. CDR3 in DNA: TGTGCCAGCTCAGACCAGGGCAATACTAACACTGAAGCTTTCTTT.

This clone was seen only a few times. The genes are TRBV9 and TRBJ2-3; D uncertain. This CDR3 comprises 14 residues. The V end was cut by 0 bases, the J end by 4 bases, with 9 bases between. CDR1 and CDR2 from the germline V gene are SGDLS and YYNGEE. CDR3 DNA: TGTGCCAGCAGCGTAGCGACTTTCGCAGATACGCAGTATTTT. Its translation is CASSVATFADTQYF.

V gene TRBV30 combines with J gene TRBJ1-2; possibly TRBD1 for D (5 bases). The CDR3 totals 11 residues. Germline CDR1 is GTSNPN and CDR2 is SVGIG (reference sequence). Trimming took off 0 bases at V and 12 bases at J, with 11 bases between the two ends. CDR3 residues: CAWSVGGSNTF. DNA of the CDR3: TGTGCCTGGAGTGTCGGGGGAAGTAACACCTTC. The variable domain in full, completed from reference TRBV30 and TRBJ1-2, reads SQTIHQWPATLVQPVGSPLSLECTVEGTSNPNLYWYRQAAGRGLQLLFYSVGIGQISSEVPQNLSASRPQDRQFILSSKKLLLSDSGFYLCAWSVGGSNTFGSGTRLTVV.

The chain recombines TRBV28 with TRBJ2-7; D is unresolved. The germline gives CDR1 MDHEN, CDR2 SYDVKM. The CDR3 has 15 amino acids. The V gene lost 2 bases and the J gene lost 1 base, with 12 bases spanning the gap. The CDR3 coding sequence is TGTGCCAGCAGTTTACTAGATTTGGGGTCCTACGAGCAGTACTTC. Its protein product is CASSLLDLGSYEQYF.

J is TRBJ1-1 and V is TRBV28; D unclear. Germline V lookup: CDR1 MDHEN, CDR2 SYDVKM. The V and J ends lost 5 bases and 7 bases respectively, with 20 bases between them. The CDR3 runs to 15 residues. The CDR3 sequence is CASSPKKWTNYEAFF. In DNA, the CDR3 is TGTGCCAGCAGTCCAAAAAAGTGGACGAATTATGAAGCTTTCTTT. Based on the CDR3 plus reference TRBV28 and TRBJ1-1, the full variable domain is DVKVTQSSRYLVKRTGEKVFLECVQDMDHENMFWYRQDPGLGLRLIYFSYDVKMKEKGDIPEGYSVSREKKERFSLILESASTNQTSMYLCASSPKKWTNYEAFFGQGTRLTVV.

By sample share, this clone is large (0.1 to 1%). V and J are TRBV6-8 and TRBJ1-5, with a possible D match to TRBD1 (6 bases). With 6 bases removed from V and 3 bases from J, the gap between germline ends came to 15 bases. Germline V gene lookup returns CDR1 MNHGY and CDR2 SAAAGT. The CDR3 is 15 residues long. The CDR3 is CASRVSGETNQPQHF. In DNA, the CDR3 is TGTGCCAGCAGAGTATCAGGGGAAACCAATCAGCCCCAGCATTTT.